The 32 T cell receptor beta chains presented below share a single source sample, sequenced in a study of blood T cell repertoires in COVID-19. Clones were sequenced by immunoSEQ multiplex PCR, and TCRdb holds only the in-frame ones, with some missing. This table has 250,000 to 350,000 clones, 90% appearing once. The sequencing input was peripheral blood. The receptors were gathered from a woman in her thirties with COVID-19, enrolled during active disease.

The rearrangement links TRBV28 to TRBJ2-5, with D perhaps TRBD1 (5 bases). Germline V gene lookup returns CDR1 MDHEN and CDR2 SYDVKM. The CDR3 covers 16 residues. The ends were cut back, 4 bases at V and 2 bases at J, with 17 bases in the middle. In DNA, the CDR3 is TGTGCCAGCAGTTCCCCCTCCAGGGTTGGGCAAGAGACCCAGTACTTC. Translating gives CASSSPSRVGQETQYF.

This chain connects TRBV3-1 (or the pseudogene TRBV3-2) to TRBJ2-2; D not resolved. This CDR3 comprises 11 residues. Per the germline V gene, CDR1 is LGHDT and CDR2 is YNNKEL (reference sequence). V gave up 5 bases and J gave up 6 bases, with 4 bases separating them. The CDR3 reads CASSSAGELFF. As DNA, the CDR3 is TGTGCCAGCAGCTCCGCCGGGGAGCTGTTTTTT.

The chain joins TRBV5-4 to TRBJ2-7; 7 bases fit TRBD2. The CDR3 runs 16 residues. Germline loops: CDR1 SGHNT, CDR2 YYREEE (reference sequence). The junction had 6 bases not matched to a gene; V was cut back by 0 bases and J by 0 bases. CDR3 protein: CASSLGSAGLSYEQYF. The CDR3 bases are TGTGCCAGCAGCTTGGGATCAGCGGGGCTCTCCTACGAGCAGTACTTC.

The chain recombines TRBV19 with TRBJ2-1, with 11 bases that match TRBD2. The length of the CDR3 is 14 residues. Germline CDR1 reads LNHDA; CDR2 reads SQIVND (reference sequence). Germline trimming cut 3 bases from V and 6 bases from J; bases unmatched to any gene: 1. This CDR3 is CASSILAGGNEQFF. In DNA, the CDR3 is TGTGCCAGTAGTATTCTAGCGGGAGGCAATGAGCAGTTCTTC.

The genes are TRBV18 and TRBJ2-2; D possibly corresponds to TRBD2 (6 bases). The CDR3 is 15 residues long. Trimming cost V 4 bases and J 8 bases, with 17 bases left between them. The germline CDR1 and CDR2 sequences are KGHSH and LQKENI. Here the CDR3 DNA reads TGTGCCAGCTCACGCCGGGAGCTGGCCCTGGGGGAGCTGTTTTTT. This translates into CASSRRELALGELFF. Full variable domain (rest looked up from reference TRBV18 and TRBJ2-2): NAGVMQNPRHLVRRRGQEARLRCSPMKGHSHVYWYRQLPEEGLKFMVYLQKENIIDESGMPKERFSAEFPKEGPSILRIQQVVRGDSAAYFCASSRRELALGELFFGEGSRLTVL.

The chain links TRBV7-2 to TRBJ2-3, with 11 bases that match TRBD2. This CDR3 region has 18 residues. Losses at the gene ends were 6 bases for V and 0 bases for J; bases not matched to a gene: 11. Germline CDR1 and CDR2: SGHTA and FQGNSA. CDR3 DNA sequence: TGTGCCAGCAGAAGCCAGCGGACTAGCGGGTATAGCACAGATACGCAGTATTTT. Translated, it gives CASRSQRTSGYSTDTQYF. The full variable domain, in which reference TRBV7-2 and TRBJ2-3 provide the parts outside the CDR3, is GAGVSQSPSNKVTEKGKDVELRCDPISGHTALYWYRQSLGQGLEFLIYFQGNSAPDKSGLPSDRFSAERTGGSVSTLTIQRTQQEDSAVYLCASRSQRTSGYSTDTQYFGPGTRLTVL.

V usage is TRBV2 and J usage is TRBJ2-5; 7 bases align to TRBD2. This CDR3 is 15 amino acids long. The ends lost 8 bases at V and 1 base at J; junction bases unmatched: 10. Germline-derived CDR1 and CDR2 are SNHLY and FYNNEI. CDR3: CASRPVAGFQETQYF. The CDR3 nucleotides read TGTGCCAGCCGCCCTGTAGCGGGCTTCCAAGAGACCCAGTACTTC.

The chain recombines TRBV4-2 with TRBJ2-1; perhaps TRBD2 as D (6 bases). This CDR3 region has 16 residues. The germline V and J ends were trimmed by 1 base and 2 bases, with 12 bases remaining between them. Germline V lookup: CDR1 LGHNA, CDR2 YNFKEQ. The CDR3 spells CASSQGDSLPYNEQFF. The CDR3 DNA is TGTGCCAGCAGCCAAGGGGACTCCTTGCCCTACAATGAGCAGTTCTTC.

This sequence joins TRBV18 and TRBJ2-1, with D possibly TRBD2 on 6 matching bases. The CDR3 spans 15 residues. The V and J ends lost 3 bases and 4 bases respectively, with 13 bases between them. From germline, CDR1 is KGHSH and CDR2 LQKENI. As DNA, the CDR3 is TGTGCCAGCTCACCCCCTAGCGCCCCATACAATGAGCAGTTCTTC. It is translated as CASSPPSAPYNEQFF.

The V call is TRBV5-3, the J call TRBJ2-5; 7 bases agree with TRBD1. TRBV5-3 is placed among ORFs of uncertain function. The CDR3 spans 14 residues. V lost 4 bases and J lost 1; bases outside the gene matches: 4. The CDR3 nucleotides are TGTGCCAGAAGCCACGGGACAGCCCAAGAGACCCAGTACTTC. Translation: CARSHGTAQETQYF.

The sample holds a few counts of this clone. This rearrangement joins TRBV6-4 to TRBJ2-1; 12 nucleotides match TRBD2. The V gene's germline CDR1 is MRHNA and CDR2 SNTAGT. V shed 1 base and J 5 bases; nucleotides not matched to a gene: 12. The CDR3 totals 19 residues. In DNA form, the CDR3 reads TGTGCCAGCAGTGACTACGGGCTAGCGGGAGGGGGTAGGGACAATGAGCAGTTCTTC. Residues: CASSDYGLAGGGRDNEQFF.

The chain joins TRBV29-1 to TRBJ2-7; the match to TRBD2 covers 12 bases. The CDR3 extends over 13 amino acids. Germline CDR1 SQVTM, CDR2 ANQGSEA. Losses at the gene ends were 5 bases for V and 7 bases for J; bases not matched to a gene: 6. The CDR3 DNA sequence: TGCAGCGTTCGAGGGACTAGCGGGCGAGAGCAGTACTTC. It translates to CSVRGTSGREQYF.

The chain recombines TRBV6-2 or TRBV6-3 with TRBJ1-1, with D possibly TRBD1 on 5 matching bases. Germline V gene lookup returns CDR1 MNHEY and CDR2 SVGEGT. Trimming left V 2 bases short and J 6 bases short, with 7 bases between. This CDR3 is 12 amino acids long. CDR3 coding DNA: TGTGCCAGCAGTTACGGGGGGGCTGAAGCTTTCTTT. Amino acid sequence: CASSYGGAEAFF.

This chain connects TRBV24-1 to TRBJ2-2; D is possibly TRBD2 (6 bases). This CDR3 is built from 16 residues. Germline CDR1 reads KGHDR; CDR2 reads SFDVKD. Deletions cut 4 bases from V and 0 bases from J, with 11 bases between. CDR3 sequence (DNA): TGTGCCACCAGTGACCTTACTAGCACGAACACCGGGGAGCTGTTTTTT. Translated, it gives CATSDLTSTNTGELFF.

The chain recombines TRBV6-9 with TRBJ1-1; perhaps TRBD1 as D (6 bases). Germline lookup yields CDR1 MNHGY and CDR2 SVAAGI. Between the trimmed V and J ends, which lost 4 bases and 1 base, there was a span of 16 bases. The length of the CDR3 is 16 residues. The CDR3: CASSSKSGVPNTEAFF. CDR3 sequence (DNA): TGTGCCAGCAGTTCCAAGTCAGGGGTGCCGAACACTGAAGCTTTCTTT.

The chain has TRBV18 and TRBJ2-7; maybe TRBD2 (5 bases). The CDR3 loop spans 14 amino acids. The V gene's germline CDR1 is KGHSH and CDR2 LQKENI. V was clipped by 5 bases and J by 3 bases, with 14 bases between them. The CDR3 DNA sequence: TGTGCCAGCTCAGACGGGGAGCACCACTACGAGCAGTACTTC. Its translation: CASSDGEHHYEQYF. Combining the CDR3 with reference TRBV18 and TRBJ2-7 gives the whole variable domain NAGVMQNPRHLVRRRGQEARLRCSPMKGHSHVYWYRQLPEEGLKFMVYLQKENIIDESGMPKERFSAEFPKEGPSILRIQQVVRGDSAAYFCASSDGEHHYEQYFGPGTRLTVT.

The DNA for the CDR3 is TGTGCCATCAGTACCAGTGGCTCACCCCTCCACTTT. Its protein product is CAISTSGSPLHF. This chain connects TRBV10-3 to TRBJ1-6; D unclear. Germline V lookup: CDR1 ENHRY, CDR2 SYGVKD. There are 12 residues in the CDR3. Trimming took 5 bases from V and 10 from J, leaving 9 bases between them.

This chain joins TRBV27 and TRBJ1-2; D not resolved. The V and J ends lost 8 bases and 6 bases respectively, with 25 bases between them. The V gene's germline CDR1 is MNHEY and CDR2 SMNVEV (reference sequence). The CDR3 runs 16 residues. The chain's CDR3 is CASPLAPGALHDGYTF. The CDR3, as DNA: TGTGCCAGCCCACTCGCTCCGGGAGCACTTCACGATGGCTACACCTTC.

This clone has a single count. This rearrangement joins TRBV2 to TRBJ1-5, with TRBD1 as a possible D gene (5 bases). Trimming pared 7 bases from V and 5 bases from J, leaving 12 bases between. The CDR3 contains 13 residues. From germline, CDR1 is SNHLY and CDR2 FYNNEI. DNA of the CDR3: TGTGCCAGCACCCTCGGGGGGGATCAGCCCCAGCATTTT. This translates into CASTLGGDQPQHF.

The chain employs TRBV5-1 and TRBJ1-6, with D maybe TRBD1 (5 bases). CDR1 is SGHRS, CDR2 YFSETQ, per germline. The CDR3 totals 13 residues. Between the trimmed V and J ends, which lost 4 bases and 10 bases, there was a span of 12 bases. The CDR3 here is CASSLAGSSPLHF. In nucleotides, the CDR3 is TGCGCCAGCAGCCTCGCAGGGTCCTCACCCCTCCACTTT. Complete variable domain (other parts from reference TRBV5-1 and TRBJ1-6): KAGVTQTPRYLIKTRGQQVTLSCSPISGHRSVSWYQQTPGQGLQFLFEYFSETQRNKGNFPGRFSGRQFSNSRSEMNVSTLELGDSALYLCASSLAGSSPLHFGNGTRLTVT.

This clone was seen just once. This chain connects TRBV27 to TRBJ2-1, with 9 nucleotides matching TRBD1. This CDR3 has 15 amino acids. Germline CDR1 is MNHEY and CDR2 is SMNVEV (reference sequence). V lost 2 bases and J lost 4; bases outside the gene matches: 3. The CDR3, as DNA: TGTGCCAGCAGTTTAACAGGGGGCCCTTACAATGAGCAGTTCTTC. This translates into CASSLTGGPYNEQFF.

This chain links TRBV7-3 with TRBJ2-1, with 7 positions matching TRBD1. The CDR3 sequence is 13 residues long. CDR1 is SGHTA, CDR2 FQGTGA, per germline. The junction had 4 bases not matched to a gene; V was cut back by 9 bases and J by 2 bases. Written as DNA, the CDR3 is TGTGCCAGTGGTCAGGGGGCCTACAATGAGCAGTTCTTC. Its protein is CASGQGAYNEQFF.

This chain links TRBV19 with TRBJ2-7, with 14 bases lining up with TRBD2. From germline, CDR1 is LNHDA and CDR2 SQIVND (reference sequence). The CDR3 contains 15 residues. Trimming removed 5 bases from V and 6 bases from J; junction bases left unmatched: 6. CDR3 DNA: TGTGCCAGTAGTGCCGGGACTAGCGGGAGTGGCGAGCAGTACTTC. Protein sequence: CASSAGTSGSGEQYF.

The rearrangement joins TRBV12-3 or TRBV12-4 to TRBJ2-3, with D maybe TRBD2 (6 bases). The CDR3 spans 13 residues. Trimming took 3 bases from V and 3 from J, leaving 7 bases between them. In nucleotides, the CDR3 is TGTGCCAGCAGTTTTCGGGAGACAGATACGCAGTATTTT. It encodes CASSFRETDTQYF.

The chain links TRBV6-5 to TRBJ2-7, with 8 bases matching TRBD1. CDR1 is MNHEY and CDR2 is SVGAGI in the germline V gene. This CDR3 has 16 amino acids. The V gene end was trimmed by 0 bases and the J gene end by 5 bases; junction bases not matched to a gene: 9. The CDR3 here is CASSYSWVGQGHEQYF. In nucleotides, the CDR3 is TGTGCCAGCAGTTACTCCTGGGTTGGACAGGGCCACGAGCAGTACTTC.

The chain is built from TRBV5-4 and TRBJ2-1; a possible D gene is TRBD1 (5 bases). Germline loops: CDR1 SGHNT, CDR2 YYREEE (reference sequence). The CDR3 totals 11 residues. Between the trimmed V and J ends, which lost 1 base and 10 bases, there was a span of 6 bases. DNA for the CDR3: TGTGCCAGCAGCTTGACAGGAGAGCAGTTCTTC. Its translation: CASSLTGEQFF.

The chain carries TRBV3-1 (or the pseudogene TRBV3-2) and TRBJ1-2, with no clear D. Germline assignment: CDR1 LGHDT and CDR2 YNNKEL (reference sequence). V lost 0 bases to trimming and J lost 6 bases, with 17 bases between them. The CDR3 loop spans 16 amino acids. CDR3 sequence (DNA): TGTGCCAGCAGCCAAGATTTTACGAGTGGGCAGGATGGCTACACCTTC. Its translation: CASSQDFTSGQDGYTF.

The J gene is TRBJ2-7, the V gene TRBV6-2 or TRBV6-3; 10 bases map to TRBD2. The V gene end was trimmed by 2 bases and the J gene end by 3 bases; junction bases not matched to a gene: 13. CDR1 MNHEY and CDR2 SVGEGT come from the germline V gene. The CDR3 is 18 residues long. The CDR3 DNA sequence: TGTGCCAGCAGTTACAGTCGGCTAGCGGGAGCTCCTATCTACGAGCAGTACTTC. Encoded protein: CASSYSRLAGAPIYEQYF.

The V call is TRBV18, the J call TRBJ2-2, with TRBD2 identical over 7 bases. Looked up from germline, CDR1 is KGHSH and CDR2 is LQKENI. The CDR3 spans 14 residues. The ends lost 6 bases at V and 3 bases at J; junction bases unmatched: 4. CDR3 sequence reads: CASSAGVHTGELFF. The CDR3 nucleotides are TGTGCCAGCTCGGCGGGAGTTCACACCGGGGAGCTGTTTTTT.

Note on this clone: At one end the junction does not follow the germline gene, possibly because of a read error. In nucleotides, the CDR3 is TGTGCCAGCACTTTAAACAGGTTGGATGGCTACACCTTC. It encodes CASTLNRLDGYTF. This chain connects TRBV12-3 or TRBV12-4 to TRBJ1-2; a possible D gene is TRBD1 (5 bases). This CDR3 is 13 amino acids long.

Only one count was recorded for this clone. As DNA, the CDR3 is TGCAGCGTCGGGGTATACAATGAGCAGTTCTTC. Translation: CSVGVYNEQFF. The chain combines TRBV29-1 with TRBJ2-1; D possibly corresponds to TRBD2 (5 bases). CDR3 size: 11 residues. V lost 6 bases, J lost 4 bases, and 7 bases lay in between. From germline, CDR1 is SQVTM and CDR2 ANQGSEA.

This sequence joins TRBV7-9 and TRBJ2-7; no definite D call. CDR3 length equals 14 residues. Germline CDR1 SEHNR, CDR2 FQNEAQ (reference sequence). The V and J ends lost 1 base and 3 bases respectively, with 10 bases between them. The CDR3 DNA reads TGTGCCAGCAGCTTAGGTCGCAGGAACTACGAGCAGTACTTC. Translation gives CASSLGRRNYEQYF.